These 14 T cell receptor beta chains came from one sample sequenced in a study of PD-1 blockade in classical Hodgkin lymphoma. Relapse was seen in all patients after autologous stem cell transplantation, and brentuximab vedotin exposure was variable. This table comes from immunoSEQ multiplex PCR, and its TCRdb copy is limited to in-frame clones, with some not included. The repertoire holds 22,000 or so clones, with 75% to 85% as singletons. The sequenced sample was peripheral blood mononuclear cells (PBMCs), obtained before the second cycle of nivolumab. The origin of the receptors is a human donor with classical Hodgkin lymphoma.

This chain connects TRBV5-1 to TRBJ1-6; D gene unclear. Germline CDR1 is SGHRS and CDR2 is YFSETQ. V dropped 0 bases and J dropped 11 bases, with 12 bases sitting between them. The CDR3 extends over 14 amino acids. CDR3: CASSLGGDGPPLHF. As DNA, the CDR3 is TGCGCCAGCAGCTTGGGAGGTGATGGTCCACCCCTCCACTTT.

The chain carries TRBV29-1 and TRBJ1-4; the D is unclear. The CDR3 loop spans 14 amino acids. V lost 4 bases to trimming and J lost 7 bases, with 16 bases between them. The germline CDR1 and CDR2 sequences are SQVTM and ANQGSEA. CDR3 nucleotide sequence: TGCAGCGTTGGAGGTAGGCGGGGATCTGAAAAACTGTTTTTT. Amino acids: CSVGGRRGSEKLFF.

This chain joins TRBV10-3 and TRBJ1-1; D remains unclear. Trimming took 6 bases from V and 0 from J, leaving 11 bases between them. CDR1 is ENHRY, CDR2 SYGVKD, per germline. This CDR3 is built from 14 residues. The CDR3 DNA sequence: TGTGCCATCAGCTCGTCCGGGGTGAACACTGAAGCTTTCTTT. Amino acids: CAISSSGVNTEAFF.

The CDR3, as DNA: TGTGCCAGCCCTCCCAGGGGTAGGAACACTGAAGCTTTCTTT. Translated: CASPPRGRNTEAFF. This chain joins TRBV28 and TRBJ1-1; tentative D call: TRBD1 (6 bases). CDR1 and CDR2 (germline): MDHEN, SYDVKM. This CDR3 spans 14 amino acids. The V gene lost 8 bases and the J gene lost 1 base, with 14 bases spanning the gap. The full variable domain, with the rest looked up from reference TRBV28 and TRBJ1-1, is DVKVTQSSRYLVKRTGEKVFLECVQDMDHENMFWYRQDPGLGLRLIYFSYDVKMKEKGDIPEGYSVSREKKERFSLILESASTNQTSMYLCASPPRGRNTEAFFGQGTRLTVV.

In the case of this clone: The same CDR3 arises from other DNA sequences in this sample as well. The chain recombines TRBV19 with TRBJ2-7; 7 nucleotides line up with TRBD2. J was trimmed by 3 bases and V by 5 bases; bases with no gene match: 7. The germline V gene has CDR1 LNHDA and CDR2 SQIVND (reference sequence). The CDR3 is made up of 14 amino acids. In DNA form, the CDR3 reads TGTGCCAGTAGTCCCGGGACTATCGGCTACGAGCAGTACTTC. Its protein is CASSPGTIGYEQYF.

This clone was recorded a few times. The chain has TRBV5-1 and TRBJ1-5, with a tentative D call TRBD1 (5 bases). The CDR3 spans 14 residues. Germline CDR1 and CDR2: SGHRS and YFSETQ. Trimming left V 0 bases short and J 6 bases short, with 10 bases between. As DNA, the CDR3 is TGCGCCAGCAGCTTGGACGAGGGGCGTCAGCCCCAGCATTTT. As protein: CASSLDEGRQPQHF.

CDR3 region: CASSEYGGEATPLHF. In DNA form, the CDR3 reads TGTGCCAGCAGTGAATATGGGGGTGAGGCTACCCCCCTCCACTTT. The gene calls are TRBV2 and TRBJ1-6, with D tentatively TRBD1 (5 bases). CDR1 and CDR2 (germline): SNHLY, FYNNEI. The CDR3 spans 15 residues. The germline V and J ends were trimmed by 2 bases and 13 bases, with 18 bases remaining between them.

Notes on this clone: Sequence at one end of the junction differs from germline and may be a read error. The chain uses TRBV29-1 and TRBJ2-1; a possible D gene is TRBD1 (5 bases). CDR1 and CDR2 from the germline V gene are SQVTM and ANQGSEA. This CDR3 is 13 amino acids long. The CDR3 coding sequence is TGCAGCGTCGAAGGCCAGGGCTACAATGAGCAGTTCTTC. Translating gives CSVEGQGYNEQFF.

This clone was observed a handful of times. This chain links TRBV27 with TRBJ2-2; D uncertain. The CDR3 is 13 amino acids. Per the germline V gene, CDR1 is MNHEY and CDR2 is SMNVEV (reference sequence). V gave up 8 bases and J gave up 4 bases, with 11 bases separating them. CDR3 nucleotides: TGTGCCAGCGGGTACTTGGGCACCGGGGAGCTGTTTTTT. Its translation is CASGYLGTGELFF.

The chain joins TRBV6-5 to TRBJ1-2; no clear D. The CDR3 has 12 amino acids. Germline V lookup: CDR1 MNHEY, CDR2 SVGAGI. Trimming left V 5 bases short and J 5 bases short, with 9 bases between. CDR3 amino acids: CASSAEGYGYTF. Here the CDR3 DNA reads TGTGCCAGCAGTGCGGAGGGTTATGGCTACACCTTC.

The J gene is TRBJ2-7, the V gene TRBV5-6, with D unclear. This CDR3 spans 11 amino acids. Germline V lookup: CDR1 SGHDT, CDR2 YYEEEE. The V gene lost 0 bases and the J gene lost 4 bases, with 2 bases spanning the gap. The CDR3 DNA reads TGTGCCAGCAGCTTGGAATACGAGCAGTACTTC. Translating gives CASSLEYEQYF.

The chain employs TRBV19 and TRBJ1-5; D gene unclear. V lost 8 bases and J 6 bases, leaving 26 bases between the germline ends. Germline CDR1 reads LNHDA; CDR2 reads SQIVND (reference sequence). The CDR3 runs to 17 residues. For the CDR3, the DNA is TGTGCCAGTCAGGTGTATTCGTCGGGAAGAGCGGGTCAGCCCCAGCATTTT. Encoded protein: CASQVYSSGRAGQPQHF.

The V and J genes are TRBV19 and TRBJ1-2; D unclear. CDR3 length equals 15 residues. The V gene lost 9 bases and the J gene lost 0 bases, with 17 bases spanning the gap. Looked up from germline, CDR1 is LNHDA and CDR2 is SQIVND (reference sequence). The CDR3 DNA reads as TGTGCCAGCAGATGGACTGCTTTAGCTAACTATGGCTACACCTTC. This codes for CASRWTALANYGYTF. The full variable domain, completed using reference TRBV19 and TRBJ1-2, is DGGITQSPKYLFRKEGQNVTLSCEQNLNHDAMYWYRQDPGQGLRLIYYSQIVNDFQKGDIAEGYSVSREKKESFPLTVTSAQKNPTAFYLCASRWTALANYGYTFGSGTRLTVV.

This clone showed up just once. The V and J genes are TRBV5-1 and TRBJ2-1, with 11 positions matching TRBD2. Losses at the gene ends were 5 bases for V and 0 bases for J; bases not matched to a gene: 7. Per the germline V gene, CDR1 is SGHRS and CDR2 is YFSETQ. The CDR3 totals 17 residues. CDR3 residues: CASRSGTSGSSYNEQFF. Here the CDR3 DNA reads TGCGCCAGCAGGTCCGGGACTAGCGGAAGCTCCTACAATGAGCAGTTCTTC.